A single sample gave rise to the 22 T cell receptor beta chains below, sequenced in a study of T cells in Graves' hyperthyroidism and ophthalmopathy. The CDR3 regions of TCR beta were amplified from RNA transcripts. During a first-round RT-PCR of the TCR CDR3, the HTBI primer set was used. TCRdb processed the multiplex PCR reads anew with MiXCR; each CDR3 protein has one entry. The table shows roughly 700,000 distinct CDR3 sequences, with 11% to 15% occurring only once. The sequenced material came from blood. The receptor set was obtained from a woman aged 18-35 years with Graves' hyperthyroidism.

The chain couples TRBV27 to TRBJ2-1; maybe TRBD2 (6 bases). V was cut by 7 bases and J by 0 bases, with 13 bases left in between. The CDR3 is 15 amino acids. Germline loops: CDR1 MNHEY, CDR2 SMNVEV (reference sequence). The DNA of the CDR3 is TGTGCCAGCACTCCGGGAGCAAGCTCCTACAATGAGCAGTTCTTC. Its translation: CASTPGASSYNEQFF.

This clonotype came up many times. V is TRBV11-3 and J is TRBJ2-1; a possible D gene is TRBD2 (6 bases). Germline-derived CDR1 and CDR2 are SGHNT and YENEEA. The length of the CDR3 is 12 residues. With 6 bases removed from V and 9 bases from J, the gap between germline ends came to 12 bases. The CDR3 spells CASRLGTGEQFF. The DNA of the CDR3 is TGTGCCAGCAGACTAGGGACTGGTGAGCAGTTCTTC.

This clonotype was picked up many times. The chain is built from TRBV30 and TRBJ2-7; unclear D gene. Germline-derived CDR1 and CDR2 are GTSNPN and SVGIG (reference sequence). CDR3 length equals 14 residues. V was trimmed by 0 bases and J by 6 bases, leaving 15 bases between them. CDR3 protein: CAWSVRPTGSEQYF. CDR3 sequence (DNA): TGTGCCTGGAGTGTACGACCTACCGGTTCCGAGCAGTACTTC.

This clonotype was observed a handful of times. V gene TRBV12-3 or TRBV12-4 combines with J gene TRBJ2-7, with D possibly TRBD1 on 6 matching bases. The CDR3 is 15 amino acids. The V gene lost 4 bases and the J gene lost 2 bases, with 15 bases spanning the gap. CDR3 residues: CASSWDMGTTYEQYF. CDR3 coding DNA: TGTGCCAGCAGTTGGGACATGGGAACTACCTACGAGCAGTACTTC.

Turning to this clonotype: A much larger clone lies one base from this, so it may be a read error. The chain couples TRBV2 to TRBJ2-7; 8 nucleotides agree with TRBD2. The J call is uncertain, as TRBJ2-1 better fits the DNA end. Germline V gene lookup returns CDR1 SNHLY and CDR2 FYNNEI. This CDR3 comprises 16 residues. The CDR3 DNA follows: TGTGCCAGCAGTGGCGGGAGGCAGAAAATTACCTACGAGCAGTTCTTC. It is translated as CASSGGRQKITYEQFF.

The V gene is TRBV5-1, the J gene TRBJ2-1; 9 nucleotides align to TRBD2. CDR1 and CDR2 (germline): SGHRS, YFSETQ. J lost 6 bases, V lost 2 bases, and 12 bases had no gene match. The CDR3 contains 17 residues. The CDR3 reads CASSFKREVLEGNEQFF. The CDR3 DNA follows: TGCGCCAGCAGCTTCAAGCGGGAGGTCCTGGAGGGCAATGAGCAGTTCTTC.

The rearrangement uses TRBV19 and TRBJ2-2; TRBD1 is a possible D gene (6 bases). From germline, CDR1 is LNHDA and CDR2 SQIVND (reference sequence). Trimming took 6 bases from V and 6 from J, leaving 17 bases between them. This CDR3 has 15 residues. As DNA, the CDR3 is TGTGCCAGTAGGGAAACAGGCCCAGGGGCCGGGGAGCTGTTTTTT. It codes for CASRETGPGAGELFF.

The sample holds many counts of this clonotype. CDR3 DNA sequence: TGTGCCTGGAGGGCCTTTACTTCCTATGGCTACACCTTC. Its protein is CAWRAFTSYGYTF. V gene TRBV30 combines with J gene TRBJ1-2; D uncertain. The germline gives CDR1 GTSNPN, CDR2 SVGIG (reference sequence). V was pared by 3 bases and J by 4 bases, with 12 bases between. The CDR3 runs 13 residues.

This chain links TRBV10-2 with TRBJ2-7; possibly TRBD1 for D (6 bases). The germline V gene has CDR1 WSHSY and CDR2 SAAADI. Trimming removed 5 bases at V and 7 bases at J, with 21 bases between. CDR3 length equals 15 residues. The CDR3 region has the DNA TGCGCCAGCAGTTCGACCCGACAGGACGCAGGGGAGCAGTACTTC. This codes for CASSSTRQDAGEQYF.

This clonotype was counted many times. The chain has TRBV12-3 or TRBV12-4 and TRBJ1-3; D is unclear. This CDR3 has 14 amino acids. The V end lost 5 bases, the J end lost 0 bases, and 8 bases lay between the germline ends. The CDR3 DNA reads TGTGCCAGCAGTCCACAGCGCTCTGGAAACACCATATATTTT. Translated, it gives CASSPQRSGNTIYF.

This clonotype was detected ten times or more. This chain uses TRBV12-3 or TRBV12-4 with TRBJ2-3, with 8 bases matching TRBD1. V trimming: 5 bases; J trimming: 1 base; junction bases outside the gene matches: 2. The CDR3 covers 14 residues. In nucleotides, the CDR3 is TGTGCCAGCAGTAAACAGGGGGGCACAGATACGCAGTATTTT. Its protein is CASSKQGGTDTQYF.

In this sample, this clonotype turned up many times. The rearrangement links TRBV28 to TRBJ2-1, with 9 bases that match TRBD2. Germline CDR1 reads MDHEN; CDR2 reads SYDVKM. The CDR3 runs 18 residues. The trim removed 5 bases at V and 2 bases at J, leaving 13 bases unmatched. CDR3 residues: CASSVGYAGGMPYNEQFF. In DNA, the CDR3 is TGTGCCAGCAGTGTGGGGTACGCGGGAGGGATGCCCTACAATGAGCAGTTCTTC.

The V gene is TRBV15, the J gene TRBJ1-5; D possibly corresponds to TRBD1 (6 bases). The CDR3 sequence is 18 residues long. V was pared by 1 base and J by 0 bases, with 16 bases between. Germline CDR1 and CDR2: LNHNV and YYDKDF (reference sequence). The CDR3: CATSRGRGGLLSNQPQHF. The CDR3 bases are TGTGCCACCAGCAGAGGTCGGGGGGGCCTTCTTAGCAATCAGCCCCAGCATTTT.

The chain carries TRBV2 and TRBJ2-3; D may be TRBD1 (5 bases). The J call may be in error: the DNA end matches TRBJ1-5 better. The CDR3 is made up of 18 amino acids. The germline gives CDR1 SNHLY, CDR2 FYNNEI. CDR3 sequence (DNA): TGTGCCAGCAGTGTGGGTGGCGGGAGGGCCGTGGACACAGATACGCAGCATTTT. Amino acids: CASSVGGGRAVDTDTQHF.

The V gene is TRBV9, the J gene TRBJ1-2, with D possibly being TRBD1 (5 bases). Germline CDR1 SGDLS, CDR2 YYNGEE. This CDR3 is built from 15 residues. V lost 6 bases and J 6 bases, leaving 21 bases between the germline ends. CDR3 nucleotide sequence: TGTGCCAGCACGATTGGGGCAGGTGACCCCAATGGCTACACCTTC. Translated, it gives CASTIGAGDPNGYTF.

This clonotype was counted a few times. The chain uses TRBV19 and TRBJ2-7; possible D gene TRBD1, 6 bases. This CDR3 comprises 15 residues. V lost 1 base, J lost 5 bases, and 15 bases lay in between. The germline V gene encodes CDR1 LNHDA and CDR2 SQIVND (reference sequence). The CDR3 loop is CASSIGNQGSDEQYF. The CDR3 region has the DNA TGTGCCAGTAGTATAGGTAATCAGGGGTCCGACGAGCAGTACTTC.

This clonotype has a count of ten or more. The chain has TRBV7-3 and TRBJ2-3, with a possible D match to TRBD2 (6 bases). This CDR3 spans 13 amino acids. CDR1 SGHTA and CDR2 FQGTGA come from the germline V gene. The V end lost 6 bases, the J end lost 4 bases, and 11 bases lay between the germline ends. CDR3 nucleotides: TGTGCCAGCAGGGACGGGAGCTCAGATACGCAGTATTTT. It translates to CASRDGSSDTQYF.

This clonotype was observed a handful of times. The V call is TRBV6-1, the J call TRBJ2-1, with D possibly matching TRBD2 (6 bases). The ends were cut back, 7 bases at V and 6 bases at J, with 13 bases in the middle. The CDR3 runs 13 residues. The germline V gene has CDR1 MNHNS and CDR2 SASEGT. The CDR3, as DNA: TGTGCCAGCACCTGGACTAAATTCAATGAGCAGTTCTTC. Translating it yields CASTWTKFNEQFF.

This clonotype was picked up many times. This sequence joins TRBV24-1 and TRBJ2-6; D ambiguous. The V end was cut by 4 bases, the J end by 0 bases, with 3 bases between. Germline CDR1 is KGHDR and CDR2 is SFDVKD. This CDR3 is 14 amino acids long. The CDR3 is CATSDRSGANVLTF. The CDR3 coding sequence is TGTGCCACCAGTGACCGCTCTGGGGCCAACGTCCTGACTTTC.

This clonotype was picked up many times. The rearrangement links TRBV6-1 to TRBJ2-7; TRBD2 aligns across 9 bases. After removal of 5 bases from V and 0 bases from J, the junction contained 5 bases not matched to a gene. This CDR3 region has 15 residues. Germline CDR1 is MNHNS and CDR2 is SASEGT. The CDR3 region has the DNA TGTGCCAGCAGTTACGCGGGGGGGGACTCCTACGAGCAGTACTTC. Residues: CASSYAGGDSYEQYF.

This clonotype occurred a few times. V usage is TRBV9 and J usage is TRBJ1-2; TRBD1 matches 7 bases. This CDR3 comprises 13 residues. The V gene end was trimmed by 1 base and the J gene end by 4 bases; junction bases not matched to a gene: 1. CDR1 and CDR2 from the germline V gene are SGDLS and YYNGEE. This CDR3 reads CASSVRDSYGYTF. CDR3 in DNA: TGTGCCAGCAGCGTAAGGGACAGCTATGGCTACACCTTC.

This clonotype was observed at least ten times. The chain links TRBV5-5 to TRBJ2-5; 8 positions agree with TRBD1. Germline CDR1 SGHKS, CDR2 YYEKEE (reference sequence). The CDR3 length is 15 residues. The ends lost 2 bases at V and 1 base at J; junction bases unmatched: 4. The CDR3 reads CASSFEDRAQETQYF. The CDR3 DNA sequence: TGTGCCAGCAGCTTCGAGGACAGGGCCCAAGAGACCCAGTACTTC.